Reported below is one T cell receptor beta chain. The entry originates in a study of T cells in Graves' hyperthyroidism and ophthalmopathy. The source of the PBMCs was about 10 ml of fresh peripheral blood. Researchers took RNA transcripts and amplified the TCR beta CDR3 regions from them. TCR CDR3 regions were first amplified by RT-PCR with HTBI primers. TCRdb recomputed calls from the multiplex PCR reads with MiXCR, one row per CDR3 protein. The sample records 640,000 or so distinct CDR3 sequences, approximately 15% being singletons. The CDR3 is made up of 14 amino acids. Germline trimming cut 1 base from V and 14 bases from J; bases unmatched to any gene: 5. Germline V lookup: CDR1 SEHNR, CDR2 FQNEAQ (reference sequence).

The receptor was derived from a woman aged 18-29 years with Graves' ophthalmopathy. Sequenced sample: blood. The chain carries TRBV7-9 and TRBJ1-4, with TRBD1 matching 12 bases. The CDR3 is CASSLGGTGGRLFF. Here the CDR3 DNA reads TGTGCCAGCAGCTTAGGGGGGACAGGGGGCCGTCTGTTTTTT.